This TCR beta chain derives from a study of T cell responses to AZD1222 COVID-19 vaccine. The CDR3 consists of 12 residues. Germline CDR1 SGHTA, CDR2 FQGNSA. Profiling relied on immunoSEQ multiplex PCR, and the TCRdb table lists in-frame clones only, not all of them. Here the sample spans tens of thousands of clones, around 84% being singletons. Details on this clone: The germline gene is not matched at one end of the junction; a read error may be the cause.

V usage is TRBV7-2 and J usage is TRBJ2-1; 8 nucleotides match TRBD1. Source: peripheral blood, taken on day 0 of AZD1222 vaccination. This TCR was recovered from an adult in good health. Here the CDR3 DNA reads TGTGCCAGCAGCTTAGGGGACAGGAGGGCGATCTTC. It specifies CASSLGDRRAIF.